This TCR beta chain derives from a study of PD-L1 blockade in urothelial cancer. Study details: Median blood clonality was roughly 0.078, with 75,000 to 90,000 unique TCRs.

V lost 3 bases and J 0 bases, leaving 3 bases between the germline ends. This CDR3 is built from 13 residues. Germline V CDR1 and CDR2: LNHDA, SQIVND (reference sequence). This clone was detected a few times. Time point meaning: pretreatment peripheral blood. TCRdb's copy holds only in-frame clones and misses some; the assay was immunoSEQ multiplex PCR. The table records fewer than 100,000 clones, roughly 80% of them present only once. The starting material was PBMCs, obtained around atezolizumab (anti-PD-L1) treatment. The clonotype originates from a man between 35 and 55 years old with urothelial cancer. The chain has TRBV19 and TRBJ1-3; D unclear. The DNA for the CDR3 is TGTGCCAGTAGTATGAGCTCTGGAAACACCATATATTTT. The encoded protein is CASSMSSGNTIYF.